Listed below are T cell receptor beta chains from one sample, sequenced in a study of Graves' ophthalmopathy and Graves' hyperthyroidism. TCRdb itself ran the multiplex PCR reads through MiXCR, one entry per CDR3 protein. The table shows some 170,000 distinct CDR3 sequences, with around 39% occurring only once. The sample taken for sequencing was peripheral blood. These receptors were taken from a man aged 30 to 39 with Graves' ophthalmopathy. Each CDR3 is given without its conserved first and last residue. Each record gives: J gene, V gene, CDR3 protein.

j_call: TRBJ2-5
v_call: TRBV2
cdr3_aa: ASTLGRDSQETQY

j_call: TRBJ1-6
v_call: TRBV4-2
cdr3_aa: ASSQDRRSPLH

j_call: TRBJ2-5
v_call: TRBV6-1
cdr3_aa: ASSPNKLVETQY

j_call: TRBJ2-7
v_call: TRBV7-8
cdr3_aa: ASSELAGGPKWEQY

j_call: TRBJ1-5
v_call: TRBV12-5
cdr3_aa: ASGPGQGDLQPQH

j_call: TRBJ1-1
v_call: TRBV4-1
cdr3_aa: ASSQEGRSEAF

j_call: TRBJ2-2
v_call: TRBV5-1
cdr3_aa: ASSPGLAGTGELF

j_call: TRBJ2-7
v_call: TRBV6-1
cdr3_aa: ASSSSPGQGKGEQY

j_call: TRBJ1-1
v_call: TRBV12-3/TRBV12-4
cdr3_aa: ASSFSSPTAF

j_call: TRBJ2-7
v_call: TRBV6-2/TRBV6-3
cdr3_aa: ASSITYEQY

j_call: TRBJ2-7
v_call: TRBV28
cdr3_aa: ASSQSGYEQY

j_call: TRBJ1-1
v_call: TRBV7-8
cdr3_aa: ASSPGQSMTEAF

j_call: TRBJ1-2
v_call: TRBV6-2/TRBV6-3
cdr3_aa: ASSYGETETAYGYT

j_call: TRBJ2-2
v_call: TRBV28
cdr3_aa: ASSLSSPNTGELF

j_call: TRBJ1-2
v_call: TRBV5-1
cdr3_aa: ASSLGPRDRVYGYT

j_call: TRBJ1-1
v_call: TRBV6-2/TRBV6-3
cdr3_aa: ASSTGVMNTEAF

j_call: TRBJ2-7
v_call: TRBV28
cdr3_aa: ASSSPEGAIYEQY

j_call: TRBJ2-5
v_call: TRBV30
cdr3_aa: AWSLQDRGETQY

j_call: TRBJ2-7
v_call: TRBV7-3
cdr3_aa: ASSLRASGYEQY

j_call: TRBJ2-7
v_call: TRBV2
cdr3_aa: ASSGQGVMDEQY

j_call: TRBJ2-7
v_call: TRBV11-1
cdr3_aa: ASSQTSGRRAYEQY

j_call: TRBJ1-5
v_call: TRBV6-1
cdr3_aa: ASREDRGYGNQPQH

j_call: TRBJ2-2
v_call: TRBV24-1
cdr3_aa: ATSTPDNTGELF

j_call: TRBJ1-5
v_call: TRBV12-3/TRBV12-4
cdr3_aa: ASSFGTTNQPQH

j_call: TRBJ2-7
v_call: TRBV11-2
cdr3_aa: ASSFLAGGYAYEQY

j_call: TRBJ2-7
v_call: TRBV29-1
cdr3_aa: SGGEGERYEQY